The 31 T cell receptor beta chains listed next were all sequenced from one sample in a study of shared clonotypes between healthy human individuals. Assay used: immunoSEQ multiplex PCR; TCRdb lists only in-frame clones, some missing. The table has 2 million to 2.5 million clones, nearly 97% seen once. The sample consisted of naive CD4+ T cells sorted from blood. The subset was: CD45RA+ positively selected. These receptors all come from a man aged 18 to 30 in good health.

The chain carries TRBV6-5 and TRBJ1-2, with a possible D match to TRBD1 (5 bases). V was cut by 6 bases and J by 0 bases, with 11 bases left in between. CDR1 and CDR2 from the germline V gene are MNHEY and SVGAGI. The CDR3 covers 14 residues. CDR3: CASSRVRANYGYTF. The CDR3 coding sequence is TGTGCCAGCAGCAGGGTTCGAGCTAACTATGGCTACACCTTC.

The chain recombines TRBV6-6 with TRBJ1-2; D ambiguous. V was clipped by 5 bases and J by 4 bases, with 11 bases between them. The germline V gene encodes CDR1 MNHNY and CDR2 SVGAGI (reference sequence). This CDR3 has 13 amino acids. CDR3 sequence (DNA): TGTGCCAGCAGTCTCGGACGCTCCTATGGCTACACCTTC. This sequence encodes CASSLGRSYGYTF.

This chain connects TRBV2 to TRBJ1-2; TRBD1 matches 11 bases. J gave up 8 bases and V 7 bases, and 9 bases lay outside the gene matches. This CDR3 is built from 14 residues. The V gene's germline CDR1 is SNHLY and CDR2 FYNNEI. CDR3 DNA: TGTGCCAGCACCCTCGGACAGGGGGCAGCGGGCTACACCTTC. Encoded protein: CASTLGQGAAGYTF.

V and J are TRBV30 and TRBJ1-6; maybe TRBD1 (5 bases). V was trimmed by 4 bases and J by 7 bases, leaving 14 bases between them. The CDR3 runs 14 residues. Germline CDR1 reads GTSNPN; CDR2 reads SVGIG (reference sequence). CDR3 loop: CAWTEGQSNSPLHF. The CDR3 coding sequence is TGTGCCTGGACCGAGGGGCAGTCGAATTCACCCCTCCACTTT.

This chain links TRBV6-5 with TRBJ1-2, with TRBD1 matching over 11 bases. In germline, CDR1 is MNHEY, CDR2 SVGAGI. V lost 6 bases to trimming and J lost 4 bases; unmatched junction nucleotides: 7. The CDR3 has 15 amino acids. CDR3 nucleotide sequence: TGTGCCAGCAGCTCACCGGGACAGGGGGGCTATGGCTACACCTTC. This sequence encodes CASSSPGQGGYGYTF.

The gene calls are TRBV30 and TRBJ1-2, with D perhaps TRBD1 (6 bases). V lost 5 bases and J lost 6, with 10 bases in between. CDR3 length equals 11 residues. Germline CDR1 and CDR2: GTSNPN and SVGIG (reference sequence). The CDR3 sequence: CAWDRRNGYTF. The CDR3 coding sequence is TGTGCCTGGGACAGGAGAAATGGCTACACCTTC.

Regarding this clone: This specimen includes other DNA sequences encoding the same CDR3. The chain uses TRBV14 and TRBJ2-2, with a tentative D call TRBD1 (6 bases). Trimming took 6 bases from V and 5 from J, leaving 10 bases between them. Looked up from germline, CDR1 is SGHDN and CDR2 is FVKESK. The CDR3 is 13 residues long. CDR3 nucleotide sequence: TGTGCCAGCAGTCAACAGGGAACCGGGGAGCTGTTTTTT. Protein product: CASSQQGTGELFF.

This clone was recorded a few times. The sample contains more than one DNA sequence encoding this CDR3. The V and J genes are TRBV5-1 and TRBJ2-1; 11 bases agree with TRBD2. Trimming at V came to 0 bases and at J to 1 base, leaving 0 bases not matched to a gene. There are 16 residues in the CDR3. Germline-derived CDR1 and CDR2 are SGHRS and YFSETQ. The CDR3 loop is CASSLVAGGSYNEQFF. The CDR3 DNA reads as TGCGCCAGCAGCTTGGTAGCGGGAGGGTCCTACAATGAGCAGTTCTTC.

The chain combines TRBV25-1 with TRBJ2-7, with D possibly matching TRBD2 (5 bases). The CDR3 has 18 residues. Germline V gene lookup returns CDR1 MGHDK and CDR2 SYGVNS. Trimming left V 3 bases short and J 2 bases short, with 23 bases between. DNA for the CDR3: TGTGCCAGCAGTGAGCGGCAGGCGCCGGGATCGGGAACCTACGAGCAGTACTTC. This sequence encodes CASSERQAPGSGTYEQYF.

The chain links TRBV7-2 to TRBJ1-6, with D possibly TRBD1 on 5 matching bases. The V and J ends lost 2 bases and 9 bases respectively, with 14 bases between them. CDR1 and CDR2 from the germline V gene are SGHTA and FQGNSA. The CDR3 extends over 15 amino acids. The CDR3 region has the DNA TGTGCCAGCAGCTTAAATGGGGCAGGGCGTTCACCCCTCCACTTT. This gives the protein CASSLNGAGRSPLHF.

In regard to this clone: Other DNA sequences in this specimen translate into the identical CDR3. CDR3 bases: TGCAGTGCTAGAGGAGATACGCAGTATTTT. Its protein is CSARGDTQYF. The chain is built from TRBV20-1 and TRBJ2-3; the D is unclear. This CDR3 spans 10 amino acids. Germline V gene data show CDR1 as DFQATT and CDR2 as SNEGSKA (reference sequence). Trimming removed 1 base from V and 5 bases from J, with 1 base in between.

The V call is TRBV10-3, the J call TRBJ2-7; TRBD1 matches 10 bases. CDR1 and CDR2 from the germline V gene are ENHRY and SYGVKD. This CDR3 is 14 amino acids long. V gave up 6 bases and J gave up 5 bases; unmatched junction bases: 7. CDR3 protein: CAIRPGQGRHEQYF. The CDR3 DNA follows: TGTGCCATCAGACCGGGACAGGGGAGGCACGAGCAGTACTTC.

This chain joins TRBV6-5 and TRBJ1-1; D gene unclear. Trimming cost V 5 bases and J 6 bases, with 10 bases left between them. The CDR3 runs to 12 residues. Germline CDR1 and CDR2: MNHEY and SVGAGI. CDR3 bases: TGTGCCAGCAGTGAAGGAAGGGCTGAAGCTTTCTTT. Encoded protein: CASSEGRAEAFF.

The J gene is TRBJ1-5, the V gene TRBV28; D perhaps matches TRBD1 (5 bases). CDR1 MDHEN and CDR2 SYDVKM come from the germline V gene. The CDR3 sequence is 15 residues long. The V and J ends lost 5 bases and 7 bases respectively, with 18 bases between them. DNA of the CDR3: TGTGCCAGCAGTCGGACGGGAGAGGGGAAACAGCCCCAGCATTTT. Protein sequence: CASSRTGEGKQPQHF.

A word on this clone: Other DNA sequences within the sample encode an identical CDR3. The chain has TRBV29-1 and TRBJ1-1; the match to TRBD1 covers 8 bases. The CDR3 covers 11 residues. Germline V lookup: CDR1 SQVTM, CDR2 ANQGSEA. The V segment lost 6 bases and the J segment 5 bases; nucleotides outside the gene matches: 2. The CDR3 coding sequence is TGCAGCGTCGGACAGGGAACTGAAGCTTTCTTT. Translation gives CSVGQGTEAFF.

With regard to this clone: The same CDR3 arises from other DNA sequences in this sample as well. V gene TRBV9 combines with J gene TRBJ2-5; possible D gene TRBD2, 6 bases. V was shortened by 0 bases and J by 1 base, with 7 bases between the two germline ends. CDR1 and CDR2 (germline): SGDLS, YYNGEE. The CDR3 covers 14 residues. CDR3 sequence (DNA): TGTGCCAGCAGCGTAGGCGGGATCCAAGAGACCCAGTACTTC. It yields the protein CASSVGGIQETQYF.

The gene calls are TRBV30 and TRBJ2-5, with TRBD1 matching over 9 bases. CDR1 is GTSNPN, CDR2 SVGIG, per germline (reference sequence). After removal of 2 bases from V and 5 bases from J, the junction contained 3 bases not matched to a gene. This CDR3 has 13 amino acids. The CDR3 loop reads CAWSRDRAETQYF. CDR3 in DNA: TGTGCCTGGAGTAGGGACAGGGCCGAGACCCAGTACTTC.

Notes on this clone: Other nucleotide sequences in the sample specify the same CDR3. V and J are TRBV5-4 and TRBJ2-1; 11 bases align to TRBD2. V lost 4 bases to trimming and J lost 3 bases; unmatched junction nucleotides: 3. This CDR3 has 15 residues. Germline V gene sequence: CDR1 SGHNT, CDR2 YYREEE (reference sequence). The CDR3 DNA reads as TGTGCCAGCAGCCTGGGACTAGCGGACTACAATGAGCAGTTCTTC. Amino acids: CASSLGLADYNEQFF.

In nucleotides, the CDR3 is TGTGCCAGCAGCTTGGAGACCCTCGGGAGGACAGATACGCAGTATTTT. Protein sequence: CASSLETLGRTDTQYF. V and J are TRBV5-6 and TRBJ2-3, with 7 nucleotides matching TRBD2. J lost 3 bases, V lost 0 bases, and 7 bases had no gene match. This CDR3 has 16 residues. CDR1 is SGHDT, CDR2 YYEEEE, per germline.

The chain carries TRBV9 and TRBJ2-1; D ambiguous. CDR1 and CDR2 (germline): SGDLS, YYNGEE. The CDR3 has 15 residues. The V and J ends lost 0 bases and 0 bases respectively, with 7 bases between them. The CDR3 loop is CASSVVSGSYNEQFF. The CDR3, as DNA: TGTGCCAGCAGCGTAGTATCCGGCTCCTACAATGAGCAGTTCTTC.

The genes are TRBV6-1 and TRBJ2-4; 7 bases are shared with TRBD1. V shed 2 bases and J 5 bases; nucleotides not matched to a gene: 12. Germline V gene sequence: CDR1 MNHNS, CDR2 SASEGT. This CDR3 has 17 amino acids. The CDR3 DNA reads TGTGCCAGCAGTGAATACGGTGGAAACAGGGGAGAAAACATTCAGTACTTC. This codes for CASSEYGGNRGENIQYF.

The V call is TRBV6-5, the J call TRBJ2-7; D uncertain. Per germline, CDR1 MNHEY and CDR2 SVGAGI. Trimming shortened V by 6 bases and J by 2 bases, and 11 bases separated the two germline ends. This CDR3 is built from 13 residues. The CDR3 DNA sequence: TGTGCCAGCAGACTCGGACCTCCCTACGAGCAGTACTTC. Encoded protein: CASRLGPPYEQYF.

The chain joins TRBV29-1 to TRBJ2-3; a weak D match, TRBD1 (6 bases). V was pared by 8 bases and J by 6 bases, with 21 bases between. Germline V gene sequence: CDR1 SQVTM, CDR2 ANQGSEA. This CDR3 comprises 14 residues. The CDR3: CSLEGDRPTDTQYF. The CDR3 coding sequence is TGCAGCCTCGAGGGGGACCGCCCGACGGATACGCAGTATTTT.

This chain joins TRBV30 and TRBJ2-4; D possibly corresponds to TRBD2 (6 bases). The CDR3 length is 15 residues. Germline V gene lookup returns CDR1 GTSNPN and CDR2 SVGIG (reference sequence). Trimming cost V 6 bases and J 0 bases, with 15 bases left between them. CDR3 region: CACGRSSGAKNIQYF. The CDR3, as DNA: TGTGCCTGTGGGAGGAGTAGCGGAGCCAAAAACATTCAGTACTTC. Full variable domain (rest looked up from reference TRBV30 and TRBJ2-4): SQTIHQWPATLVQPVGSPLSLECTVEGTSNPNLYWYRQAAGRGLQLLFYSVGIGQISSEVPQNLSASRPQDRQFILSSKKLLLSDSGFYLCACGRSSGAKNIQYFGAGTRLSVL.

The rearrangement joins TRBV19 to TRBJ1-4; D uncertain. Germline lookup yields CDR1 LNHDA and CDR2 SQIVND (reference sequence). The CDR3 totals 14 residues. The V and J ends lost 7 bases and 0 bases respectively, with 9 bases between them. Here the CDR3 reads CASKTETTNEKLFF. The CDR3 DNA is TGTGCCAGTAAAACGGAGACAACTAATGAAAAACTGTTTTTT.

J is TRBJ2-7 and V is TRBV7-2; D unresolved. CDR3 length equals 14 residues. Germline V gene sequence: CDR1 SGHTA, CDR2 FQGNSA. The V and J ends lost 2 bases and 4 bases respectively, with 12 bases between them. This CDR3 reads CASSLNAFWYEQYF. In nucleotides, the CDR3 is TGTGCCAGCAGCTTAAACGCCTTCTGGTACGAGCAGTACTTC.

This rearrangement joins TRBV10-3 to TRBJ1-1; D call uncertain. CDR3 length: 14 amino acids. V was shortened by 3 bases and J by 1 base, with 9 bases between the two germline ends. Germline V gene lookup returns CDR1 ENHRY and CDR2 SYGVKD. CDR3 sequence (DNA): TGTGCCATCAGTGAACGGTCGGGGAACACTGAAGCTTTCTTT. Translation: CAISERSGNTEAFF.

This rearrangement joins TRBV13 to TRBJ2-7; D may be TRBD2 (5 bases). CDR3 length: 17 amino acids. V gave up 0 bases and J gave up 3 bases, with 18 bases separating them. Looked up from germline, CDR1 is PRHDT and CDR2 is FYEKMQ (reference sequence). The CDR3 here is CASSLGRGYNKIYEQYF. The CDR3 DNA reads TGTGCCAGCAGCTTAGGCCGGGGTTATAACAAGATCTACGAGCAGTACTTC.

Concerning this clone itself: This specimen includes other DNA sequences encoding the same CDR3. The J gene is TRBJ1-2, the V gene TRBV2; D is perhaps TRBD1 (5 bases). The CDR3 consists of 12 residues. Trimming shortened V by 5 bases and J by 4 bases, and 8 bases separated the two germline ends. Germline CDR1 and CDR2: SNHLY and FYNNEI. The CDR3 spells CASSLQGYGYTF. The CDR3 DNA is TGTGCCAGCAGTCTCCAGGGCTATGGCTACACCTTC. Complete variable domain (other parts from reference TRBV2 and TRBJ1-2): EPEVTQTPSHQVTQMGQEVILRCVPISNHLYFYWYRQILGQKVEFLVSFYNNEISEKSEIFDDQFSVERPDGSNFTLKIRSTKLEDSAMYFCASSLQGYGYTFGSGTRLTVV.

CDR3 protein: CASAGQITDTQYF. As DNA, the CDR3 is TGCGCCAGCGCCGGACAGATCACAGATACGCAGTATTTT. The chain combines TRBV10-1 with TRBJ2-3, with D maybe TRBD1 (6 bases). The CDR3 extends over 13 amino acids. Germline V gives CDR1 WNHNN, CDR2 SYGVQD (reference sequence). With 8 bases removed from V and 2 bases from J, the gap between germline ends came to 11 bases.

This clone came up once. This sequence joins TRBV18 and TRBJ1-1, with 8 bases matching TRBD1. This CDR3 is 14 amino acids long. Germline V CDR1 and CDR2: KGHSH, LQKENI. V lost 3 bases and J lost 7; bases outside the gene matches: 7. The CDR3: CASSPAGGYNEAFF. The DNA of the CDR3 is TGTGCCAGCTCACCTGCAGGGGGCTACAATGAAGCTTTCTTT.